Following are 25 T cell receptor beta chains from one sample sequenced in a study of cytomegalovirus exposure and HLA in healthy donors. PCR was performed using 60 Vbeta and 13 Jbeta primers. Repertoires were generated with immunoSEQ multiplex PCR, while TCRdb's copy carries only in-frame clones and drops some. This table has about 140,000 clones, almost 85% appearing once. The sequencing sample was made of PBMCs. Receptors originate from a man aged 18 to 30 in good health and CMV-seropositive.

This chain uses TRBV19 with TRBJ1-1; D might be TRBD1 (5 bases). V lost 7 bases and J 5 bases, leaving 17 bases between the germline ends. Germline CDR1 LNHDA, CDR2 SQIVND (reference sequence). The CDR3 sequence is 14 residues long. CDR3 amino acids: CASKVGDGGTEAFF. CDR3 coding DNA: TGTGCCAGTAAGGTCGGGGACGGGGGTACTGAAGCTTTCTTT.

J is TRBJ2-7 and V is TRBV14, with 7 bases aligning to TRBD2. The CDR3 is made up of 16 amino acids. The junction had 13 bases not matched to a gene; V was cut back by 5 bases and J by 3 bases. In germline, CDR1 is SGHDN, CDR2 FVKESK. CDR3 sequence: CASSSGGQRGRYEQYF. CDR3 coding DNA: TGTGCCAGCAGCTCGGGAGGTCAAAGGGGACGCTACGAGCAGTACTTC.

The V gene is TRBV27, the J gene TRBJ2-7; 10 bases fit TRBD2. V dropped 2 bases and J dropped 3; count of bases not matched to a gene: 4. This CDR3 is 15 amino acids long. The germline CDR1 and CDR2 sequences are MNHEY and SMNVEV (reference sequence). In nucleotides, the CDR3 is TGTGCCAGCAGTTTAGCTAGCGGGGGCCACTACGAGCAGTACTTC. Its translation: CASSLASGGHYEQYF.

The chain couples TRBV27 to TRBJ1-3; D is undetermined. V was clipped by 2 bases and J by 3 bases, with 5 bases between them. The CDR3 runs to 13 residues. CDR1 and CDR2 (germline): MNHEY, SMNVEV (reference sequence). The CDR3 sequence: CASSLTSGNTIYF. The CDR3 nucleotides are TGTGCCAGCAGTTTAACAAGTGGAAACACCATATATTTT.

The CDR3, as DNA: TGTGCCAGCTCACCCGCGGGAGGATCCTACAATGAGCAGTTCTTC. Translating gives CASSPAGGSYNEQFF. The chain is built from TRBV18 and TRBJ2-1; 8 bases match TRBD2. CDR1 and CDR2 (germline): KGHSH, LQKENI. The CDR3 has 15 amino acids. Trimming at V came to 3 bases and at J to 1 base, leaving 2 bases not matched to a gene.

V is TRBV7-9 and J is TRBJ2-1; TRBD1 agrees at 8 bases. V was pared by 2 bases and J by 9 bases, with 12 bases of the junction left unmatched. The germline V gene has CDR1 SEHNR and CDR2 FQNEAQ (reference sequence). CDR3 length: 16 amino acids. The CDR3 here is CASSLPHRGVDGEQFF. CDR3 DNA sequence: TGTGCCAGCAGCTTACCCCACAGGGGGGTCGATGGTGAGCAGTTCTTC.

This rearrangement joins TRBV5-1 to TRBJ1-2; the D gene is possibly TRBD1 (5 bases). V lost 2 bases to trimming and J lost 3 bases, with 8 bases between them. CDR1 and CDR2 (germline): SGHRS, YFSETQ. This CDR3 has 13 residues. CDR3 nucleotide sequence: TGCGCCAGCAGCTTTGACAGCTACTATGGCTACACCTTC. Its protein product is CASSFDSYYGYTF.

The rearrangement links TRBV5-1 to TRBJ2-7; TRBD1 agrees at 7 bases. The junction had 7 bases not matched to a gene; V was cut back by 0 bases and J by 4 bases. This CDR3 region has 15 residues. Per the germline V gene, CDR1 is SGHRS and CDR2 is YFSETQ. The CDR3 DNA reads TGCGCCAGCAGCTTGGTACCAGGGGGTAATTACGAGCAGTACTTC. Encoded protein: CASSLVPGGNYEQYF.

The chain links TRBV29-1 to TRBJ2-1; TRBD2 is a possible D gene (7 bases). V was clipped by 7 bases and J by 2 bases, with 18 bases between them. The CDR3 contains 15 residues. Germline CDR1 and CDR2: SQVTM and ANQGSEA. CDR3: CSAGKGGGTYNEQFF. In DNA form, the CDR3 reads TGCAGCGCCGGAAAGGGAGGGGGAACCTACAATGAGCAGTTCTTC.

This clone was counted a few times. The rearrangement uses TRBV28 and TRBJ1-1, with TRBD1 matching over 7 bases. The CDR3 runs to 11 residues. Germline lookup yields CDR1 MDHEN and CDR2 SYDVKM. The CDR3: CAAVQGTEAFF. CDR3 coding DNA: TGTGCTGCTGTACAGGGGACTGAAGCTTTCTTT.

This clone was picked up one time. The J gene is TRBJ1-5, the V gene TRBV27, with D hard to call. The CDR3 is 14 residues long. Germline CDR1 MNHEY, CDR2 SMNVEV (reference sequence). Between the trimmed V and J ends, which lost 2 bases and 6 bases, there was a span of 11 bases. The DNA of the CDR3 is TGTGCCAGCAGTTTAGAGGGATACGGTCAGCCCCAGCATTTT. Protein sequence: CASSLEGYGQPQHF.

This chain uses TRBV9 with TRBJ2-2; 7 bases agree with TRBD2. The CDR3 length is 18 residues. Unmatched junction bases numbered 17, after V lost 4 bases and J lost 5 bases. In germline, CDR1 is SGDLS, CDR2 YYNGEE. CDR3 loop: CASSPDLRAGDDTGELFF. CDR3 DNA sequence: TGTGCCAGCAGCCCGGACCTTAGGGCGGGAGATGATACCGGGGAGCTGTTTTTT.

The J gene is TRBJ1-1, the V gene TRBV19; TRBD1 aligns across 8 bases. Germline V gene sequence: CDR1 LNHDA, CDR2 SQIVND (reference sequence). The CDR3 contains 12 residues. V gave up 9 bases and J gave up 7 bases; unmatched junction bases: 7. This chain's CDR3 is CASGHGQGEAFF. The DNA for the CDR3 is TGTGCCAGCGGCCATGGACAGGGTGAAGCTTTCTTT.

This clone was seen just once. The chain uses TRBV6-1 and TRBJ1-2; D gene ambiguous. The CDR3 covers 16 residues. From germline, CDR1 is MNHNS and CDR2 SASEGT. With 4 bases removed from V and 4 bases from J, the gap between germline ends came to 19 bases. CDR3 sequence: CASSGGSGLLVYGYTF. In DNA form, the CDR3 reads TGTGCCAGCAGTGGAGGGAGCGGCCTCCTCGTCTATGGCTACACCTTC.

The chain links TRBV4-1 to TRBJ2-5; TRBD2 matches at 8 bases. Germline CDR1 reads MGHRA; CDR2 reads YSYEKL. V lost 4 bases, J lost 4 bases, and 8 bases stayed unmatched. The CDR3 spans 15 residues. Here the CDR3 DNA reads TGCGCCAGCAGCCTCTCCCCGCGGGGGGCAGAGACCCAGTACTTC. Translated, it gives CASSLSPRGAETQYF.

CDR3 DNA: TGTGCCAGCAGCGCACGGACAGGGGGGGAGACCCAGTACTTC. Translating it yields CASSARTGGETQYF. The chain carries TRBV5-6 and TRBJ2-5; 10 positions agree with TRBD1. The ends lost 4 bases at V and 5 bases at J; junction bases unmatched: 5. CDR1 and CDR2 (germline): SGHDT, YYEEEE. This CDR3 is 14 amino acids long.

V gene TRBV5-4 combines with J gene TRBJ1-1, with 7 positions matching TRBD1. Per the germline V gene, CDR1 is SGHNT and CDR2 is YYREEE (reference sequence). This CDR3 region has 12 residues. Trimming took 4 bases from V and 6 from J; bases not matched to a gene: 3. The CDR3 DNA follows: TGTGCCAGCAGCCCCGGGACAGCTGAAGCTTTCTTT. It specifies CASSPGTAEAFF.

This clone appeared a few times. The CDR3 protein is CAWSGQENTEAFF. The CDR3 DNA sequence: TGTGCCTGGAGTGGACAGGAGAACACTGAAGCTTTCTTT. The chain links TRBV30 to TRBJ1-1; possible D gene TRBD1, 6 bases. Trimming left V 1 base short and J 1 base short, with 7 bases between. The CDR3 runs to 13 residues. The germline V gene has CDR1 GTSNPN and CDR2 SVGIG (reference sequence).

The rearrangement uses TRBV4-1 and TRBJ2-7; weak D call: TRBD1 (5 bases). The CDR3 sequence is 15 residues long. With 6 bases removed from V and 0 bases from J, the gap between germline ends came to 15 bases. CDR1 is MGHRA and CDR2 is YSYEKL in the germline V gene. The CDR3 loop reads CASSPDRTSSYEQYF. DNA of the CDR3: TGCGCCAGCAGTCCTGATCGGACAAGCTCCTACGAGCAGTACTTC.

J is TRBJ2-2 and V is TRBV4-2; D unresolved. CDR1 LGHNA and CDR2 YNFKEQ come from the germline V gene. This CDR3 contains 14 residues. V was shortened by 2 bases and J by 5 bases, with 9 bases between the two germline ends. Written as DNA, the CDR3 is TGTGCCAGCAGCCAATCCTACTTAACCGGGGAGCTGTTTTTT. Translating it yields CASSQSYLTGELFF.

The rearrangement uses TRBV4-1 and TRBJ1-4; 10 bases match TRBD1. Trimming took 5 bases from V and 8 from J; bases not matched to a gene: 8. The CDR3 length is 15 residues. The germline gives CDR1 MGHRA, CDR2 YSYEKL. The CDR3 loop is CASSVYGTGVEKLFF. The DNA of the CDR3 is TGCGCCAGCAGCGTTTATGGGACAGGGGTAGAAAAACTGTTTTTT.

The V and J genes are TRBV7-3 and TRBJ2-7, with 10 bases fitting TRBD1. The CDR3 runs 14 residues. Germline CDR1 reads SGHTA; CDR2 reads FQGTGA. The V segment lost 4 bases and the J segment 4 bases; nucleotides outside the gene matches: 4. The CDR3 DNA reads TGTGCCAGCAGCTCACGGACAGGGGGATACGAGCAGTACTTC. Its protein product is CASSSRTGGYEQYF.

The chain's CDR3 is CASSPRTTPRDTQYF. The CDR3 DNA reads as TGTGCCAGCAGCCCCCGGACTACCCCTAGGGATACGCAGTATTTT. The V and J genes are TRBV7-2 and TRBJ2-3; a weak D match, TRBD2 (6 bases). Germline assignment: CDR1 SGHTA and CDR2 FQGNSA. V was clipped by 5 bases and J by 6 bases, with 18 bases between them. The CDR3 consists of 15 residues.

The J gene is TRBJ2-7, the V gene TRBV5-1; D may be TRBD1 (6 bases). The CDR3 extends over 13 amino acids. V lost 0 bases and J 6 bases, leaving 10 bases between the germline ends. CDR1 is SGHRS, CDR2 YFSETQ, per germline. The CDR3: CASSLDRECEQYF. The CDR3 DNA reads as TGCGCCAGCAGCTTGGACAGGGAATGCGAGCAGTACTTC.

This clone has only a few counts. V and J are TRBV27 and TRBJ1-3; TRBD1 might be the D (6 bases). The length of the CDR3 is 16 residues. Germline CDR1 and CDR2: MNHEY and SMNVEV (reference sequence). Trimming left V 7 bases short and J 1 base short, with 17 bases between. The CDR3, as DNA: TGTGCCAGCACTTCAACATGGGGGCAGTCTGGAAACACCATATATTTT. Translated, it gives CASTSTWGQSGNTIYF.